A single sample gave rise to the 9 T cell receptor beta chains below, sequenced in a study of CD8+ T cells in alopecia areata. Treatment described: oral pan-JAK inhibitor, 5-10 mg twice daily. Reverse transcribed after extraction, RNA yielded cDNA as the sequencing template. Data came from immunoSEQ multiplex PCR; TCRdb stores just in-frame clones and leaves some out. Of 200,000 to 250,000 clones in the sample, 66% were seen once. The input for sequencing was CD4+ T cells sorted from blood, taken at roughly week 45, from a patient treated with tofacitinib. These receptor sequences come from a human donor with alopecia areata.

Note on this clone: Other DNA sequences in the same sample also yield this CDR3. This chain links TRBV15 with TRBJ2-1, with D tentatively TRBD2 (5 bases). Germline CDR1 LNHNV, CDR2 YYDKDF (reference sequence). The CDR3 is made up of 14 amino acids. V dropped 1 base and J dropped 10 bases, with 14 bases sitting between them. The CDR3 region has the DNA TGTGCCACCAGCAGAGGGACTGGAAACTCCGAGCAGTTCTTC. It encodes CATSRGTGNSEQFF.

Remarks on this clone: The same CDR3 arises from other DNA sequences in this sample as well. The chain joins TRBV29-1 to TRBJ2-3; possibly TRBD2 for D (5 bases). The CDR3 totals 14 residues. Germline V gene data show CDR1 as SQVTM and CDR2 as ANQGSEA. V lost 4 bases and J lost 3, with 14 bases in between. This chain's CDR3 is CSVVRGIGTDTQYF. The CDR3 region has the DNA TGCAGCGTTGTCCGGGGTATTGGGACAGATACGCAGTATTTT.

CDR3 DNA sequence: TGTGCCAGCGGGGGGAGGAACACTGAAGCTTTCTTT. Its protein is CASGGRNTEAFF. This chain links TRBV19 with TRBJ1-1; D perhaps matches TRBD1 (5 bases). CDR1 and CDR2 from the germline V gene are LNHDA and SQIVND (reference sequence). With 9 bases removed from V and 1 base from J, the gap between germline ends came to 9 bases. This CDR3 region has 12 residues.

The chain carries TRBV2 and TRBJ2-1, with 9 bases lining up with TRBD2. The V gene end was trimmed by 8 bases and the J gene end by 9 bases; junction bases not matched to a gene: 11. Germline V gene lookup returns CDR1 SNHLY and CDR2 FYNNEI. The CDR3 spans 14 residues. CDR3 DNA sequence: TGTGCCAGCCGGACCTCTAGCGGGGAGGGTGAGCAGTTCTTC. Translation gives CASRTSSGEGEQFF.

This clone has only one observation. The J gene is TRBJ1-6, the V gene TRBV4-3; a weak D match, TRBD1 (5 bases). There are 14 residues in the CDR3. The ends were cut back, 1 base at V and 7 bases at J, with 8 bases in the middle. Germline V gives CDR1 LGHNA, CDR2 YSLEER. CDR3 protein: CASSQGNRNSPLHF. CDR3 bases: TGCGCCAGCAGCCAAGGTAACAGGAATTCACCCCTCCACTTT.

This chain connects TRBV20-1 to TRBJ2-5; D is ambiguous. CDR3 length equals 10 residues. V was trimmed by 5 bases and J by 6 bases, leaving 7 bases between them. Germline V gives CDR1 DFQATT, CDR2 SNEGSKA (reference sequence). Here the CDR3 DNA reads TGCAGTGCTGTGACGAAGACCCAGTACTTC. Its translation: CSAVTKTQYF.

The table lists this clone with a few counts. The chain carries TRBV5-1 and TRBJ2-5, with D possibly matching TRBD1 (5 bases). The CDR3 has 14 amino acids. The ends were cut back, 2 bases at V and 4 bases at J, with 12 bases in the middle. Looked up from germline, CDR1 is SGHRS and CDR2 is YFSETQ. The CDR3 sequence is CASSLQTDGETQYF. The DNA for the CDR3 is TGCGCCAGCAGCTTACAGACAGACGGAGAGACCCAGTACTTC. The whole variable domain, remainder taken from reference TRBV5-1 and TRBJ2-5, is KAGVTQTPRYLIKTRGQQVTLSCSPISGHRSVSWYQQTPGQGLQFLFEYFSETQRNKGNFPGRFSGRQFSNSRSEMNVSTLELGDSALYLCASSLQTDGETQYFGPGTRLLVL.

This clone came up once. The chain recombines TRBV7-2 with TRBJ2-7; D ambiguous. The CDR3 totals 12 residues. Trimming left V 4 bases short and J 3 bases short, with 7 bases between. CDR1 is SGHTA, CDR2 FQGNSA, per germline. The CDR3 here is CASSSARYEQYF. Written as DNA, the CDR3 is TGTGCCAGCAGCTCGGCCCGCTACGAGCAGTACTTC.

CDR3 region: CASSEPLVAGELFF. The CDR3 coding sequence is TGTGCCAGCAGTGAACCGTTGGTGGCCGGGGAGCTGTTTTTT. J is TRBJ2-2 and V is TRBV2; D is uncertain. Trimming cost V 2 bases and J 6 bases, with 10 bases left between them. Germline assignment: CDR1 SNHLY and CDR2 FYNNEI. This CDR3 is 14 amino acids long.